The clone carrying this T cell receptor (beta chain) showed up many times. Both previously described methods and listed TCR primers were employed to make bulk TCR libraries. TCRdb re-called the PCR reads with MiXCR, one entry per CDR3 protein. Of a few hundred thousand distinct CDR3 sequences in the sample, 20% to 25% were seen once. The entry originates in a study of molecular identifiers for immune sequencing clone quantification. Germline V gives CDR1 SGHTA, CDR2 FQGTGA. The V and J ends lost 2 bases and 3 bases, in that order; junction bases with no gene match: 4. There are 15 residues in the CDR3. RNA fractions of 10%, 30% or 50% and roughly 19,000 to 1,100,000 sorted cells were the source of naive CD8 libraries. Researchers sorted naive CD8 T cells as cells that were CD8+CD4-CCR7+CD45RA+.

J is TRBJ2-1 and V is TRBV7-3, with 7 bases aligning to TRBD1. The TCR originated in a human donor in good health. Some libraries in this study had Jurkat cell RNA spiked in. The specimen sequenced was naive CD8+ T cells from blood, with Jurkat cell RNA spiked in. Regarding subset: FACS-sorted CD8+CD4-CCR7+CD45RA+ naive T cells. As DNA, the CDR3 is TGTGCCAGCAGCTTAGGGGACAGTCACTACAATGAGCAGTTCTTC. This codes for CASSLGDSHYNEQFF.